These 30 T cell receptor beta chains originate from one sample sequenced in a study of response to subunit inactivated influenza vaccine. TCRdb called the RT-PCR reads again in MiXCR, with one record for every CDR3 protein. The sample contains about 620,000 distinct CDR3 sequences, approximately 12% of which appear only once. Sequences were derived from PBMCs from blood, sampled on the day of vaccination. The receptors come from a man in his fifties who received an inactivated influenza vaccine.

In its sample, this clonotype was seen many times. This chain links TRBV5-1 with TRBJ1-1; D not resolved. V lost 6 bases to trimming and J lost 1 base, with 10 bases between them. The CDR3 runs to 13 residues. CDR1 SGHRS and CDR2 YFSETQ come from the germline V gene. CDR3 protein: CASIQLGNTEAFF. CDR3 nucleotide sequence: TGCGCCAGCATACAACTGGGGAACACTGAAGCTTTCTTT.

The chain combines TRBV11-2 with TRBJ2-7, with D possibly TRBD1 on 6 matching bases. This CDR3 is 14 amino acids long. The V end was cut by 5 bases, the J end by 1 base, with 12 bases between. CDR1 is SGHAT, CDR2 FQNNGV, per germline. CDR3 sequence reads: CASSNLRGSYEQYF. CDR3 nucleotide sequence: TGTGCCAGCAGCAACCTCAGGGGATCCTACGAGCAGTACTTC.

This chain uses TRBV20-1 with TRBJ2-5; the D gene is possibly TRBD1 (6 bases). V was cut by 6 bases and J by 3 bases, with 14 bases left in between. This CDR3 contains 13 residues. CDR1 and CDR2 (germline): DFQATT, SNEGSKA (reference sequence). CDR3 bases: TGCAGTGCCGGCGACAGGAATAAAGAGACCCAGTACTTC. Protein: CSAGDRNKETQYF.

This clonotype was counted ten times or more. V and J are TRBV7-9 and TRBJ2-1, with a weak D call TRBD2 (5 bases). There are 14 residues in the CDR3. With 6 bases removed from V and 0 bases from J, the gap between germline ends came to 9 bases. Germline V gene sequence: CDR1 SEHNR, CDR2 FQNEAQ (reference sequence). DNA of the CDR3: TGTGCCAGCAGTTTGGCGGGCTCCTACAATGAGCAGTTCTTC. Translating gives CASSLAGSYNEQFF.

This clonotype was counted only a few times. The rearrangement joins TRBV27 to TRBJ2-7; D unclear. Germline V gene sequence: CDR1 MNHEY, CDR2 SMNVEV (reference sequence). There are 15 residues in the CDR3. V lost 8 bases to trimming and J lost 0 bases, with 17 bases between them. CDR3 loop: CASDFGSGRSYEQYF. CDR3 DNA sequence: TGTGCCAGCGATTTTGGTTCCGGCCGCTCCTACGAGCAGTACTTC.

This clonotype was counted between two and nine times. At one end, the junction sequence differs from germline, possibly due to a read error. This chain joins TRBV10-3 and TRBJ2-1; maybe TRBD1 (5 bases). CDR1 is ENHRY, CDR2 SYGVKD, per germline. CDR3 length equals 14 residues. CDR3 DNA: TGTGCCCTCAGGGCGGAAAACTCCTACAATGAGCAGTTCTTC. This translates into CALRAENSYNEQFF.

This clonotype has more than one count but fewer than ten. The chain recombines TRBV20-1 with TRBJ2-6; no firm D call. The germline gives CDR1 DFQATT, CDR2 SNEGSKA (reference sequence). Trimming cost V 2 bases and J 2 bases, with 4 bases left between them. The CDR3 has 13 amino acids. CDR3 sequence: CSARKPGANVLTF. CDR3 in DNA: TGCAGTGCTAGAAAACCTGGGGCCAACGTCCTGACTTTC.

The chain joins TRBV7-2 to TRBJ2-5; D gene ambiguous. This CDR3 contains 15 residues. Trimming took off 2 bases at V and 7 bases at J, with 17 bases between the two ends. Germline V gives CDR1 SGHTA, CDR2 FQGNSA. The chain's CDR3 is CASSLSVGVPATQYF. In DNA, the CDR3 is TGTGCCAGCAGCTTAAGTGTTGGAGTACCCGCGACCCAGTACTTC.

As regards this clonotype: A read error may account for a junction end that differs from germline. This sequence joins TRBV6-1 and TRBJ2-7; 8 bases agree with TRBD2. The CDR3 is 15 residues long. Germline V CDR1 and CDR2: MNHNS, SASEGT. CDR3 nucleotide sequence: TGTGCCAGCAATGAAGCCGGGACTAGTGGCTACGAGCAGTACTTC. It yields the protein CASNEAGTSGYEQYF.

This clonotype showed up many times. V is TRBV27 and J is TRBJ2-3; 9 bases fit TRBD2. Germline lookup yields CDR1 MNHEY and CDR2 SMNVEV (reference sequence). This CDR3 comprises 16 residues. Unmatched junction bases numbered 6, after V lost 4 bases and J lost 1 base. The CDR3 DNA reads as TGTGCCAGCAGTTCCCTAGCGGGGCTGCGCACAGATACGCAGTATTTT. Protein product: CASSSLAGLRTDTQYF.

This clonotype has a handful of counts. This chain uses TRBV29-1 with TRBJ2-2; 9 positions match TRBD2. Germline CDR1 is SQVTM and CDR2 is ANQGSEA. The J segment lost 6 bases and the V segment lost 5 bases, leaving 7 bases of the junction unmatched. CDR3 length: 14 residues. The CDR3 coding sequence is TGCAGCGTTCTTGGACTAGCGACCGCCGGGGAGCTGTTTTTT. It codes for CSVLGLATAGELFF.

This clonotype was counted between two and nine times. V gene TRBV29-1 combines with J gene TRBJ2-1, with TRBD1 identical over 9 bases. Germline V lookup: CDR1 SQVTM, CDR2 ANQGSEA. The CDR3 has 16 residues. This CDR3 reads CSTPPPTGGLNNEQFF. The CDR3 bases are TGCTCCACCCCACCCCCCACAGGGGGCCTAAACAATGAGCAGTTCTTC.

As for this clonotype: The junction differs from germline at one of its ends, possibly a read error. The chain uses TRBV28 and TRBJ1-2; TRBD1 might be the D (5 bases). Germline assignment: CDR1 MDHEN and CDR2 SYDVKM. The CDR3 covers 15 residues. The CDR3: CASSPSFTRGHGYNF. CDR3 nucleotides: TGTGCCAGCAGTCCCTCATTCACACGCGGACATGGCTACAACTTC.

The chain combines TRBV7-2 with TRBJ2-7; perhaps TRBD2 as D (5 bases). V was trimmed by 0 bases and J by 3 bases, leaving 9 bases between them. CDR3 length equals 14 residues. Germline CDR1 reads SGHTA; CDR2 reads FQGNSA. CDR3 DNA: TGTGCCAGCAGCTTAGCCGGGAAGGACTACGAGCAGTACTTC. Amino acids: CASSLAGKDYEQYF.

This rearrangement joins TRBV2 to TRBJ2-1; 10 nucleotides line up with TRBD1. The germline V gene encodes CDR1 SNHLY and CDR2 FYNNEI. With V trimmed by 4 bases and J by 8 bases, 2 bases remained unmatched. There are 13 residues in the CDR3. CDR3 DNA sequence: TGTGCCAGCAGTGTGACAGGGGGCGATGAGCAGTTCTTC. Encoded protein: CASSVTGGDEQFF.

This clonotype was observed a few times. The chain is built from TRBV6-1 and TRBJ1-6, with D tentatively TRBD1 (6 bases). The CDR3 runs 14 residues. Germline lookup yields CDR1 MNHNS and CDR2 SASEGT. V was cut by 1 base and J by 7 bases, with 8 bases left in between. CDR3 in DNA: TGTGCCAGCAGTGAAGACAGGGCCAATTCACCCCTCCACTTT. This codes for CASSEDRANSPLHF.

This clonotype was counted at least ten times. The chain couples TRBV5-6 to TRBJ2-7, with 9 nucleotides matching TRBD1. Looked up from germline, CDR1 is SGHDT and CDR2 is YYEEEE. The CDR3 runs 15 residues. V gave up 1 base and J gave up 13 bases; unmatched junction bases: 15. CDR3 sequence (DNA): TGTGCCAGCAGCTTGAGGGCCACCGGGACAGGGTACCCTTACTTC. This translates into CASSLRATGTGYPYF.

This clonotype was recorded at least ten times. CDR3 nucleotides: TGCGCCAGCTACCAGGGCAAGGAAAAAGAGACCCAGTACTTC. This translates into CASYQGKEKETQYF. The chain is built from TRBV5-1 and TRBJ2-5; the D gene is possibly TRBD1 (5 bases). CDR1 and CDR2 from the germline V gene are SGHRS and YFSETQ. This CDR3 is 14 amino acids long. With 7 bases removed from V and 3 bases from J, the gap between germline ends came to 16 bases.

This clonotype appeared a few times. V is TRBV7-9 and J is TRBJ1-2; TRBD1 aligns across 9 bases. The CDR3 is 14 residues long. After removal of 3 bases from V and 4 bases from J, the junction contained 3 bases not matched to a gene. Germline V gene data show CDR1 as SEHNR and CDR2 as FQNEAQ (reference sequence). For the CDR3, the DNA is TGTGCCAGCAGCTTTTCGGGACAGGGCTATGGCTACACCTTC. It specifies CASSFSGQGYGYTF.

V is TRBV10-2 and J is TRBJ2-2; 8 positions match TRBD1. V shed 6 bases and J 1 base; nucleotides not matched to a gene: 7. Germline V gene sequence: CDR1 WSHSY, CDR2 SAAADI. The CDR3 is 16 amino acids. Here the CDR3 DNA reads TGCGCCAGCAGCCCGAAAGGACAGGGGAACACCGGGGAGCTGTTTTTT. The encoded protein is CASSPKGQGNTGELFF.

In this sample, this clonotype turned up once. The J gene is TRBJ2-1, the V gene TRBV11-2; 14 positions match TRBD2. Germline trimming cut 9 bases from V and 0 bases from J; bases unmatched to any gene: 10. The V gene's germline CDR1 is SGHAT and CDR2 FQNNGV. The CDR3 is 18 amino acids. The CDR3 sequence is CASEGLAGGRSSYNEQFF. CDR3 nucleotide sequence: TGTGCCAGTGAAGGACTAGCGGGAGGCCGAAGCTCCTACAATGAGCAGTTCTTC.

The chain has TRBV11-1 and TRBJ2-6; D possibly corresponds to TRBD2 (5 bases). Trimming took off 4 bases at V and 0 bases at J, with 22 bases between the two ends. This CDR3 has 20 amino acids. Germline assignment: CDR1 SGHAT and CDR2 FQDESV (reference sequence). The CDR3 loop is CASSSHRRGLGGSGANVLTF. DNA of the CDR3: TGTGCCAGCAGCTCACACCGTCGGGGTCTGGGTGGCTCTGGGGCCAACGTCCTGACTTTC.

This clonotype was picked up a small number of times. This CDR3 reads CASSLLRTEQETQYF. CDR3 DNA sequence: TGTGCCAGCAGCTTACTAAGGACGGAGCAAGAGACCCAGTACTTC. The chain carries TRBV7-9 and TRBJ2-5; D is undetermined. This CDR3 comprises 15 residues. Germline values: CDR1 SEHNR, CDR2 FQNEAQ (reference sequence). Trimming left V 2 bases short and J 2 bases short, with 12 bases between.

The table lists this clonotype with a few counts. The chain is built from TRBV12-3 or TRBV12-4 and TRBJ2-5; a weak D match, TRBD1 (6 bases). The ends were cut back, 6 bases at V and 2 bases at J, with 16 bases in the middle. CDR3 length: 15 residues. CDR3 nucleotide sequence: TGTGCCAGCAGGGCAGGGGTTTTCCTTCAAGAGACCCAGTACTTC. Translation: CASRAGVFLQETQYF.

The chain is built from TRBV20-1 and TRBJ1-1; D is unclear. The CDR3 is 12 residues long. V lost 1 base to trimming and J lost 5 bases, with 8 bases between them. The germline CDR1 and CDR2 sequences are DFQATT and SNEGSKA (reference sequence). The DNA for the CDR3 is TGCAGTGCTAGAGCGGTTACTACTGAAGCTTTCTTT. Protein: CSARAVTTEAFF.

This clonotype has more than one count but fewer than ten. The rearrangement joins TRBV7-8 to TRBJ2-2; tentative D call: TRBD1 (5 bases). V was shortened by 5 bases and J by 6 bases, with 10 bases between the two germline ends. Germline loops: CDR1 SGHVS, CDR2 FQNEAQ. This CDR3 contains 13 residues. CDR3 nucleotides: TGTGCCAGCAGCCACAGGCTTCCCGGGGAGCTGTTTTTT. Amino acid sequence: CASSHRLPGELFF.

About this clonotype itself: Its ends do not fully match the called genes, so a read error is possible. The V call is TRBV7-9, the J call TRBJ2-2; D may be TRBD2 (6 bases). The CDR3 runs to 12 residues. Germline CDR1 SEHNR, CDR2 FQNEAQ (reference sequence). The CDR3 DNA follows: TGCTTCGGGGGACTGAACACCGGGGAGCTGTTTTTT. It specifies CFGGLNTGELFF.

This chain connects TRBV24-1 to TRBJ2-2, with 9 bases identical to TRBD1. Germline trimming cut 7 bases from V and 2 bases from J; bases unmatched to any gene: 4. The CDR3 loop spans 15 amino acids. Germline CDR1 and CDR2: KGHDR and SFDVKD. This CDR3 is CATRTGQGNTGELFF. CDR3 nucleotide sequence: TGTGCCACCAGGACGGGACAGGGAAACACCGGGGAGCTGTTTTTT.

This rearrangement joins TRBV4-3 to TRBJ2-4; no clear D. The V and J ends lost 0 bases and 0 bases respectively, with 9 bases between them. There are 16 residues in the CDR3. Germline-derived CDR1 and CDR2 are LGHNA and YSLEER. The CDR3, as DNA: TGCGCCAGCAGCCAAGACTTTGAGAGAGCCAAAAACATTCAGTACTTC. Translated: CASSQDFERAKNIQYF.

This clonotype was seen more than once but under ten times. The chain employs TRBV28 and TRBJ2-1; 11 bases line up with TRBD2. CDR1 is MDHEN and CDR2 is SYDVKM in the germline V gene. Trimming removed 10 bases from V and 6 bases from J; junction bases left unmatched: 8. The CDR3 covers 14 residues. The CDR3 spells CATHLAGGINEQFF. The CDR3 bases are TGTGCCACTCACCTAGCGGGGGGTATCAATGAGCAGTTCTTC.